Listed here are 32 T cell receptor beta chains from one sample, sequenced in a study of T cell responses to AZD1222 COVID-19 vaccine. Profiling relied on immunoSEQ multiplex PCR, and the TCRdb table lists in-frame clones only, not all of them. The sample has 84,000 or so clones; about 92% are singletons. Sequenced here: peripheral blood, sampled on day 0 of AZD1222 vaccination. These receptor sequences come from an adult in good health.

This rearrangement joins TRBV7-6 to TRBJ2-1; 9 bases line up with TRBD2. Germline lookup yields CDR1 SGHVS and CDR2 FNYEAQ. V lost 5 bases to trimming and J lost 5 bases; unmatched junction nucleotides: 7. CDR3 length: 15 amino acids. The CDR3 protein is CASSPRLAGNNEQFF. CDR3 DNA sequence: TGTGCCAGCAGCCCGAGGCTAGCGGGAAACAATGAGCAGTTCTTC. The whole variable domain, filled in from reference TRBV7-6 and TRBJ2-1, reads GAGVSQSPRYKVTKRGQDVALRCDPISGHVSLYWYRQALGQGPEFLTYFNYEAQQDKSGLPNDRFSAERPEGSISTLTIQRTEQRDSAMYRCASSPRLAGNNEQFFGPGTRLTVL.

The V call is TRBV27, the J call TRBJ2-2; 7 bases match TRBD2. CDR1 is MNHEY, CDR2 SMNVEV, per germline (reference sequence). The V segment lost 6 bases and the J segment 3 bases; nucleotides outside the gene matches: 7. This CDR3 is built from 15 residues. CDR3 sequence reads: CASRPGLVDTGELFF. The CDR3 DNA reads as TGTGCCAGCAGACCCGGACTAGTTGACACCGGGGAGCTGTTTTTT.

The chain couples TRBV19 to TRBJ2-7; TRBD2 is a possible D gene (6 bases). Trimming removed 2 bases at V and 0 bases at J, with 11 bases between. From germline, CDR1 is LNHDA and CDR2 SQIVND (reference sequence). CDR3 length: 15 amino acids. The CDR3 reads CASSITAGSSYEQYF. CDR3 DNA sequence: TGTGCCAGTAGTATAACGGCGGGGAGCTCCTACGAGCAGTACTTC.

The V call is TRBV21-1, the J call TRBJ1-1; TRBD1, the table's D call, lacks a check against the DNA. TRBV21-1 is a recognized pseudogene. This CDR3 comprises 15 residues. The DNA of the CDR3 is TGTGCCTCAATTCGGCAGGGGACGTTGAACACTGAAGCTTTCTTT. It is translated as CASIRQGTLNTEAFF.

The rearrangement uses TRBV4-1 and TRBJ1-1; D may be TRBD1 (5 bases). Trimming cost V 2 bases and J 0 bases, with 10 bases left between them. This CDR3 contains 15 residues. Germline V CDR1 and CDR2: MGHRA, YSYEKL. CDR3 loop: CASSQWSGMNTEAFF. As DNA, the CDR3 is TGCGCCAGCAGCCAATGGTCAGGGATGAACACTGAAGCTTTCTTT.

J is TRBJ2-7 and V is TRBV5-1; 11 nucleotides agree with TRBD2. Trimming took 0 bases from V and 3 from J; bases not matched to a gene: 5. Germline V lookup: CDR1 SGHRS, CDR2 YFSETQ. The length of the CDR3 is 16 residues. The CDR3 coding sequence is TGCGCCAGCAGCTTGGGACTAGCGGGATTTGGCTACGAGCAGTACTTC. This gives the protein CASSLGLAGFGYEQYF.

This chain connects TRBV6-1 to TRBJ1-4; D is possibly TRBD1 (5 bases). From germline, CDR1 is MNHNS and CDR2 SASEGT. The CDR3 sequence is 15 residues long. With 2 bases removed from V and 4 bases from J, the gap between germline ends came to 11 bases. The chain's CDR3 is CASSEQGVGNEKLFF. The CDR3 bases are TGTGCCAGCAGTGAACAGGGAGTTGGTAATGAAAAACTGTTTTTT.

J is TRBJ2-6 and V is TRBV6-5; D call uncertain. V was trimmed by 7 bases and J by 4 bases, leaving 8 bases between them. Germline assignment: CDR1 MNHEY and CDR2 SVGAGI. CDR3 length equals 13 residues. CDR3 region: CASKYRGANVLTF. CDR3 in DNA: TGTGCCAGCAAGTATCGCGGGGCCAACGTCCTGACTTTC.

The chain carries TRBV5-4 and TRBJ1-2; 8 bases are shared with TRBD1. CDR3 length: 15 residues. CDR1 and CDR2 (germline): SGHNT, YYREEE (reference sequence). The ends lost 3 bases at V and 4 bases at J; junction bases unmatched: 8. CDR3 loop: CASSSGQDLLYGYTF. CDR3 DNA sequence: TGTGCCAGCAGCTCGGGACAGGACTTGCTCTATGGCTACACCTTC.

CDR3 amino acids: CASSEWDSSYEQYF. The CDR3 DNA reads as TGCGCCAGCAGTGAATGGGATTCCTCCTACGAGCAGTACTTC. The chain joins TRBV10-2 to TRBJ2-7; D is unresolved. The CDR3 runs to 14 residues. From germline, CDR1 is WSHSY and CDR2 SAAADI. With 3 bases removed from V and 0 bases from J, the gap between germline ends came to 9 bases.

Here the CDR3 DNA reads TGTGCCAGCAGTATCACGGATTCACCCCTCCACTTT. This translates into CASSITDSPLHF. This rearrangement joins TRBV6-6 to TRBJ1-6; no clear D gene. The CDR3 consists of 12 residues. Germline-derived CDR1 and CDR2 are MNHNY and SVGAGI (reference sequence). The ends were cut back, 5 bases at V and 8 bases at J, with 7 bases in the middle.

The CDR3 loop reads CASSAEGNEQFF. The CDR3 DNA is TGTGCCAGCAGCGCCGAGGGCAATGAGCAGTTCTTC. This chain links TRBV27 with TRBJ2-1; TRBD2 might be the D (5 bases). Deletions cut 6 bases from V and 6 bases from J, with 9 bases between. The CDR3 contains 12 residues. The germline V gene encodes CDR1 MNHEY and CDR2 SMNVEV (reference sequence).

V usage is TRBV4-1 and J usage is TRBJ1-2, with D possibly matching TRBD1 (6 bases). The V and J ends lost 1 base and 7 bases respectively, with 13 bases between them. Germline values: CDR1 MGHRA, CDR2 YSYEKL. The CDR3 loop spans 14 amino acids. For the CDR3, the DNA is TGCGCCAGCAGCCAAGTAGGGGGTGGTGGTGGCTACACCTTC. This encodes CASSQVGGGGGYTF.

The chain couples TRBV27 to TRBJ2-1; 9 bases align to TRBD2. This CDR3 spans 15 amino acids. Trimming at V came to 7 bases and at J to 1 base, leaving 5 bases not matched to a gene. The germline gives CDR1 MNHEY, CDR2 SMNVEV (reference sequence). CDR3 loop: CASKIAGASYNEQFF. CDR3 coding DNA: TGTGCCAGCAAAATAGCGGGAGCTTCCTACAATGAGCAGTTCTTC.

The chain carries TRBV12-3 or TRBV12-4 and TRBJ2-2; a weak D match, TRBD1 (5 bases). The CDR3 is made up of 13 amino acids. Trimming shortened V by 7 bases and J by 6 bases, and 12 bases separated the two germline ends. This CDR3 reads CASNSGWAGELFF. Here the CDR3 DNA reads TGTGCCAGCAATTCAGGGTGGGCCGGGGAGCTGTTTTTT.

The chain combines TRBV6-5 with TRBJ1-1; maybe TRBD1 (6 bases). The germline V gene encodes CDR1 MNHEY and CDR2 SVGAGI. CDR3 size: 13 residues. The ends were cut back, 6 bases at V and 3 bases at J, with 11 bases in the middle. The CDR3 nucleotides are TGTGCCAGCAGGGACAGAAGGGACACTGAAGCTTTCTTT. It yields the protein CASRDRRDTEAFF.

V gene TRBV3-1 (or the pseudogene TRBV3-2) combines with J gene TRBJ2-5; 7 bases align to TRBD2. The junction had 8 bases not matched to a gene; V was cut back by 1 base and J by 12 bases. Per the germline V gene, CDR1 is LGHDT and CDR2 is YNNKEL (reference sequence). This CDR3 is 13 amino acids long. CDR3 nucleotide sequence: TGTGCCAGCAGCCAAGGTGGGACTACCGGAGAGTACTTC. Amino acid sequence: CASSQGGTTGEYF.

V and J are TRBV5-1 and TRBJ2-5, with a tentative D call TRBD2 (6 bases). The CDR3 loop spans 12 amino acids. The V end was cut by 4 bases, the J end by 5 bases, with 9 bases between. CDR1 SGHRS and CDR2 YFSETQ come from the germline V gene. The CDR3 loop is CASSPAGETQYF. The CDR3 DNA sequence: TGCGCCAGCAGCCCCGCGGGGGAGACCCAGTACTTC.

The rearrangement joins TRBV3-1 (or the pseudogene TRBV3-2) to TRBJ2-1; TRBD1 agrees at 7 bases. CDR3 length: 18 amino acids. After removal of 0 bases from V and 4 bases from J, the junction contained 12 bases not matched to a gene. CDR1 LGHDT and CDR2 YNNKEL come from the germline V gene (reference sequence). CDR3 bases: TGTGCCAGCAGCCAAGAGGGTGTTGGAAGGGGGCGATACAATGAGCAGTTCTTC. Translation: CASSQEGVGRGRYNEQFF.

CDR3 in amino acids: CASSHTGAGNTGELFF. The DNA of the CDR3 is TGCGCCAGCAGCCATACGGGGGCCGGGAACACCGGGGAGCTGTTTTTT. The genes are TRBV4-1 and TRBJ2-2; tentatively, D is TRBD1 or TRBD2 (6 bases each). The CDR3 runs 16 residues. The V end was cut by 3 bases, the J end by 1 base, with 12 bases between. In germline, CDR1 is MGHRA, CDR2 YSYEKL.

The chain recombines TRBV11-2 with TRBJ2-5, with D perhaps TRBD1 or TRBD2 (5 bases each). Germline V gene sequence: CDR1 SGHAT, CDR2 FQNNGV. The V and J ends lost 1 base and 2 bases respectively, with 11 bases between them. The CDR3 contains 15 residues. CDR3 nucleotide sequence: TGTGCCAGCAGCTTAGGAGGGGTCGGGCAAGAGACCCAGTACTTC. It specifies CASSLGGVGQETQYF. Full variable domain (rest looked up from reference TRBV11-2 and TRBJ2-5): EAGVAQSPRYKIIEKRQSVAFWCNPISGHATLYWYQQILGQGPKLLIQFQNNGVVDDSQLPKDRFSAERLKGVDSTLKIQPAKLEDSAVYLCASSLGGVGQETQYFGPGTRLLVL.

This clone was detected only once. This chain links TRBV5-1 with TRBJ1-3, with 9 bases that match TRBD1. The V gene's germline CDR1 is SGHRS and CDR2 YFSETQ. V lost 4 bases and J lost 3; bases outside the gene matches: 5. This CDR3 has 15 amino acids. This CDR3 reads CASSQGDRDGNTIYF. CDR3 DNA sequence: TGCGCCAGCAGCCAGGGGGACAGGGATGGAAACACCATATATTTT. Filled out from reference TRBV5-1 and TRBJ1-3, the complete variable domain reads KAGVTQTPRYLIKTRGQQVTLSCSPISGHRSVSWYQQTPGQGLQFLFEYFSETQRNKGNFPGRFSGRQFSNSRSEMNVSTLELGDSALYLCASSQGDRDGNTIYFGEGSWLTVV.

This clone was seen a few times. V usage is TRBV5-4 and J usage is TRBJ2-7; 9 nucleotides match TRBD2. CDR1 is SGHNT and CDR2 is YYREEE in the germline V gene (reference sequence). The junction had 3 bases not matched to a gene; V was cut back by 6 bases and J by 5 bases. This CDR3 is 12 amino acids long. The CDR3 loop is CASTSGEDEQYF. The CDR3 DNA follows: TGTGCCAGCACTAGCGGGGAGGACGAGCAGTACTTC.

The V gene is TRBV4-1, the J gene TRBJ1-6; no firm D call. The V gene lost 1 base and the J gene lost 7 bases, with 11 bases spanning the gap. CDR1 is MGHRA and CDR2 is YSYEKL in the germline V gene. CDR3 size: 15 residues. Here the CDR3 reads CASSQVQTSNSPLHF. The CDR3 region has the DNA TGCGCCAGCAGCCAAGTCCAGACTTCAAATTCACCCCTCCACTTT.

This rearrangement joins TRBV11-3 to TRBJ2-1; D may be TRBD1 or TRBD2 (5 bases each). The V end was cut by 5 bases, the J end by 8 bases, with 10 bases between. This CDR3 comprises 12 residues. The germline CDR1 and CDR2 sequences are SGHNT and YENEEA. In nucleotides, the CDR3 is TGTGCCAGCAGCCAAGGGACGTATGAGCAGTTCTTC. It specifies CASSQGTYEQFF.

The chain employs TRBV29-1 and TRBJ2-7; D may match TRBD1 or TRBD2 (5 bases each). The V gene's germline CDR1 is SQVTM and CDR2 ANQGSEA. The ends were cut back, 0 bases at V and 4 bases at J, with 13 bases in the middle. CDR3 length: 14 residues. The CDR3 protein is CSVEDPWDAYEQYF. The CDR3 DNA reads as TGCAGCGTTGAAGATCCATGGGACGCTTACGAGCAGTACTTC.

The chain employs TRBV6-5 and TRBJ1-4, with D hard to call. The CDR3 spans 15 residues. Germline V gene data show CDR1 as MNHEY and CDR2 as SVGAGI. V lost 0 bases to trimming and J lost 8 bases, with 13 bases between them. CDR3 sequence: CASSYSGRLYEKLFF. CDR3 DNA sequence: TGTGCCAGCAGTTACTCCGGCAGGCTTTACGAAAAACTGTTTTTT.

The sample holds a few counts of this clone. The rearrangement links TRBV7-9 to TRBJ1-4; possibly TRBD1 for D (6 bases). Germline assignment: CDR1 SEHNR and CDR2 FQNEAQ (reference sequence). Trimming left V 5 bases short and J 8 bases short, with 9 bases between. The CDR3 is 12 residues long. CDR3 DNA: TGTGCCAGCAGCCCAGGGGACGAAAAACTGTTTTTT. Residues: CASSPGDEKLFF.

The chain combines TRBV18 with TRBJ1-1; D is undetermined. Germline CDR1 and CDR2: KGHSH and LQKENI. The V end lost 2 bases, the J end lost 3 bases, and 7 bases lay between the germline ends. The length of the CDR3 is 13 residues. CDR3 DNA: TGTGCCAGCTCACCAAACGGGGACACTGAAGCTTTCTTT. Translated: CASSPNGDTEAFF.

The J gene is TRBJ2-7, the V gene TRBV5-1; 7 bases agree with TRBD1. The CDR3 runs to 14 residues. V dropped 0 bases and J dropped 2; count of bases not matched to a gene: 2. CDR1 is SGHRS and CDR2 is YFSETQ in the germline V gene. The DNA of the CDR3 is TGCGCCAGCAGCTTGGAGGGACAGCCCTACGAGCAGTACTTC. It is translated as CASSLEGQPYEQYF.

This chain uses TRBV7-6 with TRBJ2-5; D call uncertain. The CDR3 extends over 15 amino acids. Trimming shortened V by 4 bases and J by 5 bases, and 17 bases separated the two germline ends. The germline V gene encodes CDR1 SGHVS and CDR2 FNYEAQ. This CDR3 is CASSSAGRVYETQYF. CDR3 DNA: TGTGCCAGCAGCTCAGCTGGTAGGGTATATGAGACCCAGTACTTC.

This clone was recorded once. The chain joins TRBV28 to TRBJ1-5; TRBD1 matches 12 bases. In germline, CDR1 is MDHEN, CDR2 SYDVKM. This CDR3 comprises 17 residues. Trimming took 5 bases from V and 4 from J; bases not matched to a gene: 9. CDR3 bases: TGTGCCAGCAGTCCCGGGACAGGGGGCGTTCGGAATCAGCCCCAGCATTTT. This codes for CASSPGTGGVRNQPQHF.